This T cell receptor beta chain comes out of a study of graft-versus-host responses after intestinal transplantation. Study context: Transplantation in recipients was multivisceral, liver-intestinal, or isolated intestinal. Uniformly, recipients were administered anti-thymocyte globulin induction with subsequent tacrolimus and steroids for three to four years.

Germline V gene lookup returns CDR1 MGHDK and CDR2 SYGVNS. The V end lost 2 bases, the J end lost 8 bases, and 13 bases lay between the germline ends. The CDR3 has 15 amino acids. For this clone: Its antigen is currently unknown.

Libraries were prepared by immunoSEQ multiplex PCR; TCRdb keeps only in-frame clonotypes and omits some of them. The repertoire holds about 98,000 clones, with roughly 88% as singletons. Overall study findings and caveats: Detected in recipient marrow were GvH clones, some of which were first observed in ileum or blood. Individuals carrying graft-donor T cell macrochimerism showed high graft-versus-host to host-versus-graft clonal ratios in allografts.

This receptor was identified in a human patient who received an intestinal transplant, so some T cells may come from the graft donor. The source material was PBMCs, sampled 255 days after intestinal transplant. V and J are TRBV25-1 and TRBJ1-6, with D possibly TRBD1 on 5 matching bases. The CDR3 here is CASSERGLGHSPLHF. CDR3 bases: TGTGCCAGCAGTGAACGGGGCCTAGGGCATTCACCCCTCCACTTT. Filled out from reference TRBV25-1 and TRBJ1-6, the complete variable domain reads EADIYQTPRYLVIGTGKKITLECSQTMGHDKMYWYQQDPGMELHLIHYSYGVNSTEKGDLSSESTVSRIRTEHFPLTLESARPSHTSQYLCASSERGLGHSPLHFGNGTRLTVT.